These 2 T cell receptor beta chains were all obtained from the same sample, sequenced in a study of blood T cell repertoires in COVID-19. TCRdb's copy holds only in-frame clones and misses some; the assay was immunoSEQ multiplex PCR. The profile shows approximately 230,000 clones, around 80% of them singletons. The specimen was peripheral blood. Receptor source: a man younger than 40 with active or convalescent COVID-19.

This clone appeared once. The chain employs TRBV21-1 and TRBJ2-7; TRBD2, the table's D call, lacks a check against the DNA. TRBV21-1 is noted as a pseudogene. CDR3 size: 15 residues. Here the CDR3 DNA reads TGTGCCAGCAGCAAAGGAGCGGGGGCCTCCTACGAGCAGTACTTC. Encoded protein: CASSKGAGASYEQYF.

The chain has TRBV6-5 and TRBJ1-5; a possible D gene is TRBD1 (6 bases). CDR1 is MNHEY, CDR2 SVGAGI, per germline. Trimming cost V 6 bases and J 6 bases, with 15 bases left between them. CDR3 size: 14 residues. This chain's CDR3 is CASSLLGDTQPQHF. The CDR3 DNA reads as TGTGCCAGCAGCCTACTTGGGGACACTCAGCCCCAGCATTTT.